Presented here are 30 T cell receptor beta chains from one specimen sequenced in a study of blood T cell repertoires in COVID-19. Clones were sequenced by immunoSEQ multiplex PCR, and TCRdb holds only the in-frame ones, with some missing. The sample shows about 140,000 clones, less than 80% of them seen only once. Sample: peripheral blood. The receptors were gathered from a woman aged 80 or older with active or convalescent COVID-19.

This clone came up a few times. V usage is TRBV7-9 and J usage is TRBJ2-4; the D is unclear. CDR3 length equals 14 residues. V lost 1 base and J lost 6, with 10 bases in between. CDR1 and CDR2 from the germline V gene are SEHNR and FQNEAQ (reference sequence). The CDR3 bases are TGTGCCAGCAGCTTAGTCCCTGCGGCAAACATTCAGTACTTC. Encoded protein: CASSLVPAANIQYF. The whole variable domain, filled in from reference TRBV7-9 and TRBJ2-4, reads DTGVSQNPRHKITKRGQNVTFRCDPISEHNRLYWYRQTLGQGPEFLTYFQNEAQLEKSRLLSDRFSAERPKGSFSTLEIQRTEQGDSAMYLCASSLVPAANIQYFGAGTRLSVL.

The chain couples TRBV11-3 to TRBJ2-7; D remains ambiguous. With 1 base removed from V and 5 bases from J, the gap between germline ends came to 6 bases. CDR1 and CDR2 (germline): SGHNT, YENEEA. This CDR3 comprises 12 residues. This chain's CDR3 is CASSLGAHEQYF. CDR3 bases: TGTGCCAGCAGCTTAGGAGCCCACGAGCAGTACTTC.

The sample holds a few counts of this clone. The chain joins TRBV12-5 to TRBJ1-4; D unresolved. Trimming removed 1 base at V and 0 bases at J, with 3 bases between. CDR1 and CDR2 from the germline V gene are LGHNT and FRNRAP. The CDR3 runs 14 residues. DNA for the CDR3: TGTGCTAGTGGTTTGGCTACAACTAATGAAAAACTGTTTTTT. Translating it yields CASGLATTNEKLFF. Full variable domain (outside the CDR3, taken from reference TRBV12-5 and TRBJ1-4): DARVTQTPRHKVTEMGQEVTMRCQPILGHNTVFWYRQTMMQGLELLAYFRNRAPLDDSGMPKDRFSAEMPDATLATLKIQPSEPRDSAVYFCASGLATTNEKLFFGSGTQLSVL.

This rearrangement joins TRBV28 to TRBJ1-2; 9 bases match TRBD1. Looked up from germline, CDR1 is MDHEN and CDR2 is SYDVKM. Trimming at V came to 7 bases and at J to 4 bases, leaving 10 bases not matched to a gene. The CDR3 spans 15 residues. CDR3 DNA sequence: TGTGCCAGCAAACTGACAGGGGGGGACTCCTATGGCTACACCTTC. Translating it yields CASKLTGGDSYGYTF.

This chain connects TRBV4-1 to TRBJ1-3; no clear D gene. Trimming took 0 bases from V and 1 from J, leaving 7 bases between them. CDR3 length: 15 residues. Looked up from germline, CDR1 is MGHRA and CDR2 is YSYEKL. The CDR3 coding sequence is TGCGCCAGCAGCCAAGATTTACAGTCTGGAAACACCATATATTTT. Translation: CASSQDLQSGNTIYF.

V is TRBV10-3 and J is TRBJ2-7; 11 positions agree with TRBD2. Per the germline V gene, CDR1 is ENHRY and CDR2 is SYGVKD. V shed 6 bases and J 2 bases; nucleotides not matched to a gene: 3. CDR3 length: 14 residues. The CDR3 DNA is TGTGCCATCAGAGTAGCGGGGGGGCCCTACGAGCAGTACTTC. Residues: CAIRVAGGPYEQYF.

This chain uses TRBV6-1 with TRBJ1-1, with D possibly TRBD1 on 6 matching bases. V lost 6 bases to trimming and J lost 1 base, with 12 bases between them. The CDR3 contains 14 residues. Germline CDR1 MNHNS, CDR2 SASEGT. CDR3 loop: CASRNRESNTEAFF. CDR3 nucleotides: TGTGCCAGCAGGAACAGGGAATCGAACACTGAAGCTTTCTTT.

The chain uses TRBV4-1 and TRBJ1-4; D unclear. V lost 3 bases and J lost 13, with 21 bases in between. CDR3 length: 15 residues. Germline V lookup: CDR1 MGHRA, CDR2 YSYEKL. CDR3 in DNA: TGCGCCAGCAGCCAGGCTACCGGGAGGGAAGGGAGACTGTTTTTT. Residues: CASSQATGREGRLFF.

This clone was seen just once. The chain uses TRBV2 and TRBJ2-7, with 11 bases fitting TRBD2. The CDR3 sequence is 17 residues long. V gave up 7 bases and J gave up 1 base; unmatched junction bases: 12. Germline V gene lookup returns CDR1 SNHLY and CDR2 FYNNEI. The CDR3 sequence is CASTGGGTSGLSYEQYF. The CDR3 DNA is TGTGCCAGCACAGGGGGGGGGACTAGCGGATTATCCTACGAGCAGTACTTC.

J is TRBJ2-5 and V is TRBV18, with 8 bases that match TRBD1. Looked up from germline, CDR1 is KGHSH and CDR2 is LQKENI. V trimming: 5 bases; J trimming: 2 bases; junction bases outside the gene matches: 4. The CDR3 has 14 residues. This CDR3 is CASSFRTGQETQYF. In DNA form, the CDR3 reads TGTGCCAGCTCATTCCGGACAGGGCAAGAGACCCAGTACTTC.

Notes on this clone: The conserved phenylalanine or tryptophan is not found at the CDR3 terminus, so this likely reflects a read error. The limits of the CDR3 on the DNA are not certain, so only TCRdb's listed CDR3 is given. The gene calls are TRBV6-4 and TRBJ2-7; TRBD2 is the table's D call, not checked against the DNA. The CDR3 contains 12 residues when both ends are counted. Germline V CDR1 and CDR2: MRHNA, SNTAGT. The CDR3 here is CASSPGLYRGVY.

The chain is built from TRBV7-2 and TRBJ1-3; possible D gene TRBD1, 5 bases. The CDR3 is 15 amino acids. Per germline, CDR1 SGHTA and CDR2 FQGNSA. Deletions cut 6 bases from V and 3 bases from J, with 15 bases between. CDR3 sequence (DNA): TGTGCCAGCAGACCTAGGGGCTCAGGTGGAAACACCATATATTTT. Protein sequence: CASRPRGSGGNTIYF.

The gene calls are TRBV19 and TRBJ2-7; 8 bases match TRBD2. Germline CDR1 and CDR2: LNHDA and SQIVND (reference sequence). With 9 bases clipped from V and 3 bases from J, the junction kept 13 bases outside the gene matches. There are 15 residues in the CDR3. This chain's CDR3 is CASQKRLANVYEQYF. CDR3 sequence (DNA): TGTGCCAGCCAAAAGAGACTAGCGAACGTCTACGAGCAGTACTTC.

A few counts support this clone. J is TRBJ1-5 and V is TRBV12-3 or TRBV12-4, with D unclear. The V gene lost 3 bases and the J gene lost 4 bases, with 7 bases spanning the gap. CDR3 length: 13 residues. Here the CDR3 DNA reads TGTGCCAGCAGTTTTGAGGGTAATCAGCCCCAGCATTTT. Translation: CASSFEGNQPQHF.

The chain is built from TRBV19 and TRBJ1-1, with a weak D call TRBD1 (6 bases). This CDR3 spans 15 amino acids. Between the trimmed V and J ends, which lost 5 bases and 1 base, there was a span of 14 bases. Germline V gene lookup returns CDR1 LNHDA and CDR2 SQIVND (reference sequence). This CDR3 reads CASSPRQQGNTEAFF. CDR3 nucleotide sequence: TGTGCCAGTAGTCCCCGGCAACAGGGGAACACTGAAGCTTTCTTT.

This chain links TRBV6-5 with TRBJ2-1; D might be TRBD2 (6 bases). Trimming removed 5 bases at V and 6 bases at J, with 11 bases between. The CDR3 length is 13 residues. The V gene's germline CDR1 is MNHEY and CDR2 SVGAGI. The CDR3 bases are TGTGCCAGCAGTCATGCGGGGCCCAATGAGCAGTTCTTC. It encodes CASSHAGPNEQFF.

This rearrangement joins TRBV4-1 to TRBJ1-3; D perhaps matches TRBD1 (5 bases). CDR3 length: 16 residues. In germline, CDR1 is MGHRA, CDR2 YSYEKL. The V gene lost 2 bases and the J gene lost 4 bases, with 15 bases spanning the gap. DNA of the CDR3: TGCGCCAGCAGCCAACCAAGGGGCCTGGGAGGAAACACCATATATTTT. It yields the protein CASSQPRGLGGNTIYF.

This clone appeared a single time. The chain uses TRBV4-1 and TRBJ1-4; TRBD1 matches 10 bases. From germline, CDR1 is MGHRA and CDR2 YSYEKL. CDR3 length equals 16 residues. V gave up 3 bases and J gave up 3 bases; unmatched junction bases: 4. The CDR3 sequence: CASSHGQGVANEKLFF. The CDR3 DNA reads as TGCGCCAGCAGCCATGGACAGGGGGTGGCTAATGAAAAACTGTTTTTT.

Note on this clone: Sequence at one end of the junction differs from germline and may be a read error. The chain employs TRBV5-1 and TRBJ2-3; 16 positions agree with TRBD2. The CDR3 consists of 16 residues. The germline gives CDR1 SGHRS, CDR2 YFSETQ. As DNA, the CDR3 is TGCGCCAGCAGCTTGGACGTGGGACTAGCGGGGGGGTTATCGAGTTTT. As protein: CASSLDVGLAGGLSSF.

The chain joins TRBV5-6 to TRBJ2-2, with TRBD2 matching over 14 bases. The ends lost 4 bases at V and 0 bases at J; junction bases unmatched: 5. This CDR3 region has 18 residues. In germline, CDR1 is SGHDT, CDR2 YYEEEE. The CDR3 reads CASSQGLAGDANTGELFF. The CDR3 DNA follows: TGTGCCAGCAGCCAGGGACTAGCGGGGGACGCGAACACCGGGGAGCTGTTTTTT.

The chain combines TRBV12-3 or TRBV12-4 with TRBJ2-1; maybe TRBD2 (6 bases). The germline V and J ends were trimmed by 8 bases and 5 bases, with 10 bases remaining between them. CDR3 length equals 12 residues. Written as DNA, the CDR3 is TGTGCCAGCGGGCGGGGAGACAATGAGCAGTTCTTC. As protein: CASGRGDNEQFF.

This clone was detected only once. The V call is TRBV7-2, the J call TRBJ1-4; 7 bases match TRBD1. Per the germline V gene, CDR1 is SGHTA and CDR2 is FQGNSA. Germline trimming cut 6 bases from V and 7 bases from J; bases unmatched to any gene: 8. CDR3 length equals 14 residues. The CDR3 bases are TGTGCCAGCAGGGAACAGGGGTTTCGTGAAAAACTGTTTTTT. It encodes CASREQGFREKLFF.

This rearrangement joins TRBV12-5 to TRBJ2-5, with TRBD2 matching 13 bases. Germline V gene lookup returns CDR1 LGHNT and CDR2 FRNRAP. J lost 2 bases, V lost 2 bases, and 14 bases had no gene match. The CDR3 length is 20 residues. CDR3 DNA sequence: TGTGCTAGTGGTTTGCGGACTAGCGGGGGCTTTTTAAGGGGGCAAGAGACCCAGTACTTC. Protein sequence: CASGLRTSGGFLRGQETQYF.

The chain recombines TRBV3-1 (or the pseudogene TRBV3-2) with TRBJ2-3; 9 positions agree with TRBD1. The CDR3 is made up of 16 amino acids. V gave up 5 bases and J gave up 9 bases; unmatched junction bases: 15. Germline V gene sequence: CDR1 LGHDT, CDR2 YNNKEL (reference sequence). The chain's CDR3 is CASSYRINRGQETQYF. CDR3 DNA: TGTGCCAGCAGCTATCGCATTAACAGGGGGCAGGAAACGCAGTATTTT.

The rearrangement links TRBV7-8 to TRBJ1-4; D is possibly TRBD1 (5 bases). The CDR3 runs 17 residues. Germline values: CDR1 SGHVS, CDR2 FQNEAQ. The V gene lost 4 bases and the J gene lost 6 bases, with 21 bases spanning the gap. The CDR3 bases are TGTGCCAGCAGCTCAGTTGGGGGGGAAAGTCGATATGAAAAACTGTTTTTT. Translation: CASSSVGGESRYEKLFF.

This chain joins TRBV19 and TRBJ1-4; tentative D call: TRBD1 (5 bases). CDR1 and CDR2 from the germline V gene are LNHDA and SQIVND (reference sequence). This CDR3 has 13 amino acids. Trimming took 10 bases from V and 7 from J, leaving 16 bases between them. DNA of the CDR3: TGTGCCACCCGGCGGGGGGGAGGTGAAAAACTGTTTTTT. This codes for CATRRGGGEKLFF.

The rearrangement uses TRBV27 and TRBJ2-1; a possible D gene is TRBD1 (7 bases). Germline CDR1 is MNHEY and CDR2 is SMNVEV (reference sequence). Trimming removed 3 bases at V and 5 bases at J, with 14 bases between. The CDR3 runs 15 residues. DNA for the CDR3: TGTGCCAGCAGTTTGGAGGGGGCTCTCCACAATGAGCAGTTCTTC. It translates to CASSLEGALHNEQFF.

Written as DNA, the CDR3 is TGTGCCACCAGCAGACCAGGACAGAGTGAAGCTTTCTTT. Residues: CATSRPGQSEAFF. The chain employs TRBV15 and TRBJ1-1; maybe TRBD1 (6 bases). Germline loops: CDR1 LNHNV, CDR2 YYDKDF (reference sequence). Trimming cost V 2 bases and J 7 bases, with 11 bases left between them. This CDR3 comprises 13 residues.

The V and J genes are TRBV28 and TRBJ2-4, with 9 bases lining up with TRBD1. Looked up from germline, CDR1 is MDHEN and CDR2 is SYDVKM. The CDR3 has 16 amino acids. V dropped 5 bases and J dropped 7; count of bases not matched to a gene: 12. CDR3 coding DNA: TGTGCCAGCAGTCTAATAACAGGGGGCGCGGTGAACATTCAGTACTTC. Residues: CASSLITGGAVNIQYF.

The V gene is TRBV11-3, the J gene TRBJ2-1, with 14 positions matching TRBD2. From germline, CDR1 is SGHNT and CDR2 YENEEA. Trimming removed 4 bases from V and 7 bases from J; junction bases left unmatched: 6. CDR3 length equals 16 residues. CDR3 in amino acids: CASSSGGLAGGNEQFF. CDR3 DNA: TGTGCCAGCAGCTCCGGCGGACTAGCGGGGGGAAATGAGCAGTTCTTC.